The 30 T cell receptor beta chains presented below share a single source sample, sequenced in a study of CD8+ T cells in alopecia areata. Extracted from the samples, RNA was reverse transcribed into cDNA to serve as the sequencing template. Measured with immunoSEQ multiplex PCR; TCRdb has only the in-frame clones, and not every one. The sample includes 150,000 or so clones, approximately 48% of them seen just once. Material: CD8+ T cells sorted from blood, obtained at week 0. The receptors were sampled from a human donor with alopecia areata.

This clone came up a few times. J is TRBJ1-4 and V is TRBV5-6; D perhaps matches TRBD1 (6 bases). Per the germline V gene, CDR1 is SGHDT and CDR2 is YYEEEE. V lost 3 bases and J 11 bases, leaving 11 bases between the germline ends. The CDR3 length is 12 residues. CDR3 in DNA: TGTGCCAGCAGCTCGCAGGGGCTGAAACTGTTTTTT. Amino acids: CASSSQGLKLFF. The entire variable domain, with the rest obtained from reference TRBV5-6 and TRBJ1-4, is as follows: DAGVTQSPTHLIKTRGQQVTLRCSPKSGHDTVSWYQQALGQGPQFIFQYYEEEERQRGNFPDRFSGHQFPNYSSELNVNALLLGDSALYLCASSSQGLKLFFGSGTQLSVL.

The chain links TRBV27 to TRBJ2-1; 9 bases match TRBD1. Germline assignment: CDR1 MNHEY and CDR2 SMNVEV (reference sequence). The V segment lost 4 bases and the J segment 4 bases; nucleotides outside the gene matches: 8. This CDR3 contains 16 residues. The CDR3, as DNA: TGTGCCAGCAGTTACGGGAGGACAGGGGCATACAATGAGCAGTTCTTC. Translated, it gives CASSYGRTGAYNEQFF.

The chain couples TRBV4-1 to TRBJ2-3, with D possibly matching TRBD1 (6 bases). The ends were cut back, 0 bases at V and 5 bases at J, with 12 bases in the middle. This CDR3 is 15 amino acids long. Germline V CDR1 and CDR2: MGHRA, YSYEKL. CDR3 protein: CASSQDPGQLDTQYF. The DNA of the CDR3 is TGCGCCAGCAGCCAAGATCCTGGACAGCTAGATACGCAGTATTTT.

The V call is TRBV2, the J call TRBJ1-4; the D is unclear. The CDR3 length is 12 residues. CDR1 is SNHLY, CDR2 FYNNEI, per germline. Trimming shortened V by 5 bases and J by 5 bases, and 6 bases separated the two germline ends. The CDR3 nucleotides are TGTGCCAGCAGTTTCGCCAATGAAAAACTGTTTTTT. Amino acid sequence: CASSFANEKLFF.

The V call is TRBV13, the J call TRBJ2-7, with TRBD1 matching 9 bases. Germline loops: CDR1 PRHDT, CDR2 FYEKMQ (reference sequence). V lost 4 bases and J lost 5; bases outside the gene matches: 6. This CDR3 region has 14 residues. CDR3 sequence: CASSSRDRVHEQYF. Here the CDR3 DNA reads TGTGCCAGCAGCTCCCGGGACAGGGTCCACGAGCAGTACTTC.

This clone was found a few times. The chain's CDR3 is CASSKVGGMNSPLHF. The DNA for the CDR3 is TGTGCCAGCAGCAAAGTGGGGGGCATGAATTCACCCCTCCACTTT. This chain uses TRBV21-1 with TRBJ1-6. TRBV21-1 is a documented pseudogene. This CDR3 is built from 15 residues.

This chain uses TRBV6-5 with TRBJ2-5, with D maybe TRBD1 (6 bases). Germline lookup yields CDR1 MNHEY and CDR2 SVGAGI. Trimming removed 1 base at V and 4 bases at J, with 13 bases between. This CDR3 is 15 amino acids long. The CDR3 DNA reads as TGTGCCAGCAGTTACTTAGGGACAACAGGAGAGACCCAGTACTTC. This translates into CASSYLGTTGETQYF.

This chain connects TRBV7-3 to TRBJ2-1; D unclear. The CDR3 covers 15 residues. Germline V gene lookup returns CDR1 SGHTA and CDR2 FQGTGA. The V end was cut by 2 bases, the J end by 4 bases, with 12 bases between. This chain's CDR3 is CASSLLTSRYNEQFF. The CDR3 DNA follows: TGTGCCAGCAGCTTATTGACCAGCCGATACAATGAGCAGTTCTTC.

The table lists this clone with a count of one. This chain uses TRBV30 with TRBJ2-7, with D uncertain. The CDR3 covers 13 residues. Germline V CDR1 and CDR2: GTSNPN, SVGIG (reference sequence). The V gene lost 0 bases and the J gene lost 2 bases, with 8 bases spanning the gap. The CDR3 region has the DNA TGTGCCTGGAGTGTAACAGTGGCCTACGAGCAGTACTTC. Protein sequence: CAWSVTVAYEQYF. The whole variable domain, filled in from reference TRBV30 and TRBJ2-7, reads SQTIHQWPATLVQPVGSPLSLECTVEGTSNPNLYWYRQAAGRGLQLLFYSVGIGQISSEVPQNLSASRPQDRQFILSSKKLLLSDSGFYLCAWSVTVAYEQYFGPGTRLTVT.

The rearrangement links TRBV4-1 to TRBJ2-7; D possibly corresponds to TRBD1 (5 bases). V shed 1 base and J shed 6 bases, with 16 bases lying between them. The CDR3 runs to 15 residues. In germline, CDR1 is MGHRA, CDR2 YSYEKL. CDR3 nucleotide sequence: TGCGCCAGCAGCCAAGTGGCTAGAACCAGGGTCGAGCAGTACTTC. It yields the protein CASSQVARTRVEQYF.

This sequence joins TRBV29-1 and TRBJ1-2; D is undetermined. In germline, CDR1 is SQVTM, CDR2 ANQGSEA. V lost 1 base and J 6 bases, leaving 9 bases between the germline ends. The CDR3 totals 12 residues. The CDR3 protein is CSVEVQIDGYTF. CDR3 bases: TGCAGCGTTGAAGTACAGATTGATGGCTACACCTTC.

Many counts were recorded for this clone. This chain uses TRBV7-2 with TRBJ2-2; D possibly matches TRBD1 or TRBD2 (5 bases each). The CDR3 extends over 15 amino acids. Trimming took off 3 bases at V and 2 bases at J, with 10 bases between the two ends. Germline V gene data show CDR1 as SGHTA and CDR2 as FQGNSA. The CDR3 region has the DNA TGTGCCAGCAGCTTTTTGGGACGTAACACCGGGGAGCTGTTTTTT. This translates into CASSFLGRNTGELFF.

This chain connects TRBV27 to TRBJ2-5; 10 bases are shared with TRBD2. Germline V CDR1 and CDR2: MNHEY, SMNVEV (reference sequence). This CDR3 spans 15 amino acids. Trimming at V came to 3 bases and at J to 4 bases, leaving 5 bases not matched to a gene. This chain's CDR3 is CASSLEASGGETQYF. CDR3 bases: TGTGCCAGCAGTTTGGAGGCTAGCGGGGGAGAGACCCAGTACTTC.

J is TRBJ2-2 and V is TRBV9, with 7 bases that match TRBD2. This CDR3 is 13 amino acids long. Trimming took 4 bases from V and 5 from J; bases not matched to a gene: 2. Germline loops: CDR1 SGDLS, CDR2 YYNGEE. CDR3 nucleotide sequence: TGTGCCAGCAGCCCCGGGGGGACCGGGGAGCTGTTTTTT. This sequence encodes CASSPGGTGELFF.

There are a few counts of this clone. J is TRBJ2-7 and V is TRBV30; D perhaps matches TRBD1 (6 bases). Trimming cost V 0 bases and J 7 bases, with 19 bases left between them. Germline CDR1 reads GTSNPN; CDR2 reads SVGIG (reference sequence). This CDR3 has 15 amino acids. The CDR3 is CAWSVTGKGFGEQYF. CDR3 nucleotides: TGTGCCTGGAGTGTTACAGGGAAGGGGTTTGGGGAGCAGTACTTC.

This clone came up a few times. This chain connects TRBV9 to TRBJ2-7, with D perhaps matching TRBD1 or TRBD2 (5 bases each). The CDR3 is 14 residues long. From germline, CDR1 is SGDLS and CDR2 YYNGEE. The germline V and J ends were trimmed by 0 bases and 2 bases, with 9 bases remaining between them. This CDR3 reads CASSVGDRPYEQYF. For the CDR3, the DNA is TGTGCCAGCAGCGTAGGGGACCGACCCTACGAGCAGTACTTC.

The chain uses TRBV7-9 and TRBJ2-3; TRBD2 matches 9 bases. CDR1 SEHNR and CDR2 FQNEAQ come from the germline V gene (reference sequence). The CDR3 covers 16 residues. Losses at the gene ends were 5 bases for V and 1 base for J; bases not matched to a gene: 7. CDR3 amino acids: CASSPRASGGTDTQYF. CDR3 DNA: TGTGCCAGCAGCCCCCGGGCTAGCGGGGGCACAGATACGCAGTATTTT.

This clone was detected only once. Here the CDR3 DNA reads TGTGCCAGCAGTCCTACAGGGGGCCTTGACCTCAATCAGCCCCAGCATTTT. Its protein product is CASSPTGGLDLNQPQHF. This rearrangement joins TRBV2 to TRBJ1-5; 9 bases match TRBD1. Germline assignment: CDR1 SNHLY and CDR2 FYNNEI. This CDR3 contains 17 residues. Trimming took 5 bases from V and 3 from J; bases not matched to a gene: 11.

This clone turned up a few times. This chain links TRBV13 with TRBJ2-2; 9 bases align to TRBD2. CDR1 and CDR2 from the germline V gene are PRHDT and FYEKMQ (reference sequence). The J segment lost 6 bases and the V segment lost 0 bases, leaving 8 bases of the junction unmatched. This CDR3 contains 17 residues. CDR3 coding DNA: TGTGCCAGCAGCTTAGGCCTCGCCCTAGCGGGACCCGGGGAGCTGTTTTTT. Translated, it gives CASSLGLALAGPGELFF.

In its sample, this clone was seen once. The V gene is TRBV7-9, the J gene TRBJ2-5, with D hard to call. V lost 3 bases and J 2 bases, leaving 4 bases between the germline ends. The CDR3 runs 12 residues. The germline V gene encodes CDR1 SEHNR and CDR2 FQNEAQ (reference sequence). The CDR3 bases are TGTGCCAGCAGCTTGGCACAAGAGACCCAGTACTTC. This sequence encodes CASSLAQETQYF.

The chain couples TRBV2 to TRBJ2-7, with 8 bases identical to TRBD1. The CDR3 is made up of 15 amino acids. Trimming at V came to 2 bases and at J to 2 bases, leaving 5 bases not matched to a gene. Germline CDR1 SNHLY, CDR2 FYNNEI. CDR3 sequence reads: CASSESRGLTYEQYF. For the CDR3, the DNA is TGTGCCAGCAGTGAAAGCAGGGGGCTAACCTACGAGCAGTACTTC.

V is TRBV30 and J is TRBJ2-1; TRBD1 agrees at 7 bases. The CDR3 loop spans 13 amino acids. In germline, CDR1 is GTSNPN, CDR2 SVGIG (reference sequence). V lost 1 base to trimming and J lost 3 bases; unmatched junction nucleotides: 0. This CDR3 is CAWSAGGYNEQFF. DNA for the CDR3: TGTGCCTGGAGTGCAGGGGGCTACAATGAGCAGTTCTTC.

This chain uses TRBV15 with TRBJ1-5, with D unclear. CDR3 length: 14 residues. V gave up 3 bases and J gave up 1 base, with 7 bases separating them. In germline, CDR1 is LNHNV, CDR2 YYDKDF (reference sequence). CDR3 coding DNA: TGTGCCACCAGCAGTGGGGTCAGCAATCAGCCCCAGCATTTT. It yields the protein CATSSGVSNQPQHF.

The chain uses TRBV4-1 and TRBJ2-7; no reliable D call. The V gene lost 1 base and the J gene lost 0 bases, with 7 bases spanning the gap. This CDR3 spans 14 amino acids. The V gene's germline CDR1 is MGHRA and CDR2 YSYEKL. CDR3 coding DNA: TGCGCCAGCAGCCAAGTCCTGAGCTCCTACGAGCAGTACTTC. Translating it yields CASSQVLSSYEQYF.

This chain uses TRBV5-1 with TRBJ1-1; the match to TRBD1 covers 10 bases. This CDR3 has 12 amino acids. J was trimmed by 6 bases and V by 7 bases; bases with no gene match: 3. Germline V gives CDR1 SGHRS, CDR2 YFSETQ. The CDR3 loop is CASYGTGAEAFF. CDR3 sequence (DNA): TGCGCCAGCTACGGGACAGGGGCTGAAGCTTTCTTT.

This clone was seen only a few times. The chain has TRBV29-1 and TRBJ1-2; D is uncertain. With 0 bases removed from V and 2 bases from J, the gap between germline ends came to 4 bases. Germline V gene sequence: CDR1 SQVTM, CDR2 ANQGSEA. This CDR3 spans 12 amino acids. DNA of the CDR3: TGCAGCGTTGAAGACAGGAACTATGGCTACACCTTC. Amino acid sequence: CSVEDRNYGYTF.

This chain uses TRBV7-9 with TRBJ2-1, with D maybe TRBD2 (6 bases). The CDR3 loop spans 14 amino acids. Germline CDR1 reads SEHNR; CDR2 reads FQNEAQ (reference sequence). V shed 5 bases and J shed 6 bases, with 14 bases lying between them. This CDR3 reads CASSPARGGNEQFF. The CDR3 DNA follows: TGTGCCAGCAGCCCCGCGCGGGGAGGCAATGAGCAGTTCTTC.

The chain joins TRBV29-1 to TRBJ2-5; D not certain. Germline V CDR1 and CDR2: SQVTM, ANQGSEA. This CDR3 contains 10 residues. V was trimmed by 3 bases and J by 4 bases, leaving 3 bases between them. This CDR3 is CSVDLETQYF. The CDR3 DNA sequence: TGCAGCGTTGACCTAGAGACCCAGTACTTC. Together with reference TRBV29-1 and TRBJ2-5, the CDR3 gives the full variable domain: SAVISQKPSRDICQRGTSLTIQCQVDSQVTMMFWYRQQPGQSLTLIATANQGSEATYESGFVIDKFPISRPNLTFSTLTVSNMSPEDSSIYLCSVDLETQYFGPGTRLLVL.

The CDR3 protein is CASSLQGADNQPQHF. The CDR3, as DNA: TGTGCCAGCAGCTTGCAAGGGGCAGATAATCAGCCCCAGCATTTT. The chain is built from TRBV5-4 and TRBJ1-5, with D possibly being TRBD1 (5 bases). The CDR3 runs 15 residues. Germline V CDR1 and CDR2: SGHNT, YYREEE (reference sequence). V lost 1 base and J lost 4, with 12 bases in between.

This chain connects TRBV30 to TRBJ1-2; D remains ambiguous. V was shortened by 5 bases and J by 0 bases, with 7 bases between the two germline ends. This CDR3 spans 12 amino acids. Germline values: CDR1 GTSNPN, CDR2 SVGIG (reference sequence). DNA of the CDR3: TGTGCCTGGGAGGGAACTAACTATGGCTACACCTTC. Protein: CAWEGTNYGYTF.